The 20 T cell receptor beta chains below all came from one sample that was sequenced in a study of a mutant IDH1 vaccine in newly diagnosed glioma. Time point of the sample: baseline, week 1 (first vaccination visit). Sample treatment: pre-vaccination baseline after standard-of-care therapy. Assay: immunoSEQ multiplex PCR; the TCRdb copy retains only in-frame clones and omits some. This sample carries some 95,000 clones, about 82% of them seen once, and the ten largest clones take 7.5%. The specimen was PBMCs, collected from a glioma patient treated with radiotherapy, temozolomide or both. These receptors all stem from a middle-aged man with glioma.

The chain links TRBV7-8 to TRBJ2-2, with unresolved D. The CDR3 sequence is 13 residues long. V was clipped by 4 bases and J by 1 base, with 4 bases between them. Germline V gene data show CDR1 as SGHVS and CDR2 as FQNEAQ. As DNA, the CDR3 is TGTGCCAGCAGCTATTTGAACACCGGGGAGCTGTTTTTT. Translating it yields CASSYLNTGELFF.

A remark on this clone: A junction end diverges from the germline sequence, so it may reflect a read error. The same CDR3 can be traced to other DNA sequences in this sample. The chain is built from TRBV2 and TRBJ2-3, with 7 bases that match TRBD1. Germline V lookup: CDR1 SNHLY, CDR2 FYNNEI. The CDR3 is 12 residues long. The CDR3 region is CASSSGTDTQYF. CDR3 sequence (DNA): TGTGCCAGCAGTTCCGGGACAGACACGCAGTATTTT.

CDR3 nucleotides: TGTGCCAGTAGTATGGGAAGGTCAGGGGGTGGCAATCAGCCCCAGCATTTT. Residues: CASSMGRSGGGNQPQHF. The chain employs TRBV19 and TRBJ1-5; TRBD1 aligns across 7 bases. The CDR3 has 17 amino acids. V dropped 3 bases and J dropped 2; count of bases not matched to a gene: 10. Germline values: CDR1 LNHDA, CDR2 SQIVND (reference sequence).

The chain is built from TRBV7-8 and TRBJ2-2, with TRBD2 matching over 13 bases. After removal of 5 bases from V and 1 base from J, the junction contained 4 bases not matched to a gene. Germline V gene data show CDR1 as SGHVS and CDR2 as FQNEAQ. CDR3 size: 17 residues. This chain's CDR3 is CASSLRLAGGNTGELFF. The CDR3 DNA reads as TGTGCCAGCAGCCTACGACTAGCGGGGGGGAACACCGGGGAGCTGTTTTTT. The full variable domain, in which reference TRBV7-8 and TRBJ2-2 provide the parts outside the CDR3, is GAGVSQSPRYKVAKRGQDVALRCDPISGHVSLFWYQQALGQGPEFLTYFQNEAQLDKSGLPSDRFFAERPEGSVSTLKIQRTQQEDSAVYLCASSLRLAGGNTGELFFGEGSRLTVL.

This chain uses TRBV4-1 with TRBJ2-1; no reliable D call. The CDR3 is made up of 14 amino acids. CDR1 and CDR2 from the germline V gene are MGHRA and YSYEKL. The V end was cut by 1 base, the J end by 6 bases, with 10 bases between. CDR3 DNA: TGCGCCAGCAGCCAAGTCGACCTAATCAATGAGCAGTTCTTC. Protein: CASSQVDLINEQFF.

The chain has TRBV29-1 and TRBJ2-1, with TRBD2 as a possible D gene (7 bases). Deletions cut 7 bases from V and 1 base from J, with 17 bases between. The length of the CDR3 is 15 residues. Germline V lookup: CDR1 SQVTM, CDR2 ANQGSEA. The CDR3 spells CSAEGGGASYNEQFF. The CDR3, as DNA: TGCAGCGCGGAAGGTGGGGGGGCATCCTACAATGAGCAGTTCTTC.

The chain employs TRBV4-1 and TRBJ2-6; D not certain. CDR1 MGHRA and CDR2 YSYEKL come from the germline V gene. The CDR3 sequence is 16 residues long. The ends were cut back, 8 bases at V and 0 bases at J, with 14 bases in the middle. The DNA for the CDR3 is TGCGCCAGCCGCCGGGCAGGTAGCTCTGGGGCCAACGTCCTGACTTTC. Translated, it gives CASRRAGSSGANVLTF.

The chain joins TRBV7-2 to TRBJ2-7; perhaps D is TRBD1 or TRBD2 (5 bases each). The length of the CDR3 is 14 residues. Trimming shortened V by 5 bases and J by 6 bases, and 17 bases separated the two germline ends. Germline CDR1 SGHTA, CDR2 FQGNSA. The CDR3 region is CASSRLQVEGEQYF. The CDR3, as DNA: TGTGCCAGCAGCCGGTTACAGGTTGAGGGCGAGCAGTACTTC.

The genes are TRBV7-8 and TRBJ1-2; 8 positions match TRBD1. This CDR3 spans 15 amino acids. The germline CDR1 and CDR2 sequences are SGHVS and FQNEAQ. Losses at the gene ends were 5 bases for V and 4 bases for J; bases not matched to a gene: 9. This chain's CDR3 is CASSRGQGNGYGYTF. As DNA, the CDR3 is TGTGCCAGCAGCCGCGGACAGGGAAACGGCTATGGCTACACCTTC.

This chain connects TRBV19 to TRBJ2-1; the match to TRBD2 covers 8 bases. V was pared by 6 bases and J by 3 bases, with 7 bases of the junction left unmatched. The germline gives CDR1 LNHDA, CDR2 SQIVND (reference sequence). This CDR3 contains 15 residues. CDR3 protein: CASSPSGSRYNEQFF. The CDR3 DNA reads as TGTGCCAGTAGCCCGAGCGGGAGCCGCTACAATGAGCAGTTCTTC.

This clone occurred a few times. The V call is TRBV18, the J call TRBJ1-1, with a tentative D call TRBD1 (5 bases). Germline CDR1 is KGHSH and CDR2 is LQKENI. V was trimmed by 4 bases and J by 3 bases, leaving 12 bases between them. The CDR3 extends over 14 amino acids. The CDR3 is CASSLRDGDTEAFF. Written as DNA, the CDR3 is TGTGCCAGCTCACTCCGGGACGGTGACACTGAAGCTTTCTTT.

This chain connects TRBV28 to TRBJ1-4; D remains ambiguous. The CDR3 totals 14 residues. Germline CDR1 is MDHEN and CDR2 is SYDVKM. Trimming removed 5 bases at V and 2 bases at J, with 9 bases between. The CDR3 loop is CASSTGPTNEKLFF. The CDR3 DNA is TGTGCCAGCAGTACCGGACCGACTAATGAAAAACTGTTTTTT.

Here the CDR3 DNA reads TGCGCCAGCCAAACTAGCGGGAGTGGTAATGAGCAGTTCTTC. Its translation: CASQTSGSGNEQFF. The chain carries TRBV5-1 and TRBJ2-1; 11 bases match TRBD2. Germline values: CDR1 SGHRS, CDR2 YFSETQ. Trimming cost V 7 bases and J 7 bases; bases outside gene matches: 7. The CDR3 has 14 residues.

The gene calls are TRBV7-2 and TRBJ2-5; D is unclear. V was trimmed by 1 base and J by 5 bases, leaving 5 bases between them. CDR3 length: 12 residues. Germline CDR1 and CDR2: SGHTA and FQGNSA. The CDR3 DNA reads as TGTGCCAGCAGCTTAGATGTGGAGACCCAGTACTTC. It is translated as CASSLDVETQYF.

The DNA for the CDR3 is TGTGCCAGCTCATCTTCCAGTTACCAAGAGACCCAGTACTTC. It codes for CASSSSSYQETQYF. This sequence joins TRBV18 and TRBJ2-5; unclear D gene. Germline V gene data show CDR1 as KGHSH and CDR2 as LQKENI. The CDR3 is made up of 14 amino acids. The V and J ends lost 5 bases and 0 bases respectively, with 10 bases between them.

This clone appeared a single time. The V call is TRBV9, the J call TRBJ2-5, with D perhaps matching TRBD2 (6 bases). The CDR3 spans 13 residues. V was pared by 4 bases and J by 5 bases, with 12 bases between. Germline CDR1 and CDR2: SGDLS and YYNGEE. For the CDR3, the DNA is TGTGCCAGCAGCATGGGACTGTCGGAGACCCAGTACTTC. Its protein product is CASSMGLSETQYF.

CDR3 DNA sequence: TGTGCCAGCAGTTACTCCCAGGGCAGTGGAAACACCATATATTTT. Its protein is CASSYSQGSGNTIYF. The V and J genes are TRBV6-5 and TRBJ1-3; D might be TRBD1 (5 bases). V was shortened by 0 bases and J by 3 bases, with 9 bases between the two germline ends. This CDR3 is 15 amino acids long. CDR1 and CDR2 from the germline V gene are MNHEY and SVGAGI.

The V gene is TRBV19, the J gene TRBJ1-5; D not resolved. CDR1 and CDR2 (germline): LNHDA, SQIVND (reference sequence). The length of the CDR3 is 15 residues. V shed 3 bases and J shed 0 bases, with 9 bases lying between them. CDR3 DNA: TGTGCCAGTAGTATTGCCGTTTATAGCAATCAGCCCCAGCATTTT. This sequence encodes CASSIAVYSNQPQHF.

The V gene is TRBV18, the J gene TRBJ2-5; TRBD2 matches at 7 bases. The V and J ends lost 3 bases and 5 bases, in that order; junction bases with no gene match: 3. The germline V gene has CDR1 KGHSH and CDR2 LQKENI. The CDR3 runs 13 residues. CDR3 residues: CASSPGGEETQYF. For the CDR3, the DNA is TGTGCCAGCTCACCTGGGGGGGAGGAGACCCAGTACTTC.

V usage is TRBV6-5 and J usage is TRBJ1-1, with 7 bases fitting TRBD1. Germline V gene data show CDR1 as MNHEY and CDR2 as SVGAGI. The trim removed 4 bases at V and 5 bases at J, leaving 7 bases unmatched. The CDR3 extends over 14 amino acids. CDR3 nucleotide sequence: TGTGCCAGCAGTTTGGGGACAGTCTCTACTGAAGCTTTCTTT. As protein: CASSLGTVSTEAFF.